The 14 T cell receptor beta chains below all came from one sample that was sequenced in a study of OX40 agonist ivuxolimab in advanced cancers. Profiled with immunoSEQ multiplex PCR; TCRdb holds only in-frame clones, not every one. The data contain approximately 69,000 clones, around 88% of them singletons. This sample comprised CD4+ or CD8+ T cells sorted from blood, obtained in a trial of the OX40 agonist ivuxolimab. Source of these receptors: an adult with an advanced solid tumor such as melanoma, head and neck, liver or kidney cancer.

The V call is TRBV19, the J call TRBJ1-2; 8 bases are shared with TRBD1. CDR3 size: 14 residues. Germline trimming cut 0 bases from V and 7 bases from J; bases unmatched to any gene: 4. Germline-derived CDR1 and CDR2 are LNHDA and SQIVND (reference sequence). The CDR3 region is CASSIEQGVSGYTF. The CDR3 DNA sequence: TGTGCCAGTAGTATAGAACAGGGGGTTAGTGGCTACACCTTC. Supplemented by reference TRBV19 and TRBJ1-2, the full variable domain reads DGGITQSPKYLFRKEGQNVTLSCEQNLNHDAMYWYRQDPGQGLRLIYYSQIVNDFQKGDIAEGYSVSREKKESFPLTVTSAQKNPTAFYLCASSIEQGVSGYTFGSGTRLTVV.

Notes on this clone: Additional DNA sequences in this sample encode the identical CDR3. This chain joins TRBV12-5 and TRBJ2-7, with a weak D call TRBD1 (6 bases). The CDR3 length is 14 residues. CDR1 and CDR2 (germline): LGHNT, FRNRAP. V was shortened by 7 bases and J by 3 bases, with 16 bases between the two germline ends. The CDR3 loop is CASDQMDSSYEQYF. The CDR3 DNA sequence: TGTGCTAGTGACCAGATGGACAGCAGCTACGAGCAGTACTTC.

V usage is TRBV10-2 and J usage is TRBJ2-4; 10 nucleotides align to TRBD2. The V gene's germline CDR1 is WSHSY and CDR2 SAAADI. The CDR3 has 15 amino acids. Trimming at V came to 4 bases and at J to 9 bases, leaving 9 bases not matched to a gene. The CDR3 sequence: CASSVSSGSWSIQYF. The CDR3 DNA sequence: TGCGCCAGCAGTGTGTCTAGCGGGAGCTGGAGCATTCAGTACTTC.

The chain combines TRBV6-6 with TRBJ2-5; TRBD1 might be the D (6 bases). The DNA end is a closer match to TRBJ2-7, so the J assignment may be wrong. The germline gives CDR1 MNHNY, CDR2 SVGAGI (reference sequence). The CDR3 totals 15 residues. In nucleotides, the CDR3 is TGTGCCAGCACCTCTTTCCAAAGGGGGTCTTCCGAGCAGTACTTC. Amino acids: CASTSFQRGSSEQYF.

The chain has TRBV19 and TRBJ2-2; D might be TRBD1 or TRBD2, each matching 5 bases. Germline V gives CDR1 LNHDA, CDR2 SQIVND (reference sequence). The V and J ends lost 3 bases and 4 bases respectively, with 12 bases between them. This CDR3 region has 15 residues. As DNA, the CDR3 is TGTGCCAGTAGTATGGGGGTTGTCGGCACCGGGGAGCTGTTTTTT. Translating it yields CASSMGVVGTGELFF.

This clone was detected once. This chain links TRBV5-4 with TRBJ1-5; unclear D gene. The CDR3 loop spans 12 amino acids. V lost 2 bases and J lost 4, with 4 bases in between. Germline CDR1 SGHNT, CDR2 YYREEE (reference sequence). Here the CDR3 reads CASSFGNQPQHF. The CDR3 nucleotides read TGTGCCAGCAGCTTCGGTAATCAGCCCCAGCATTTT.

This rearrangement joins TRBV9 to TRBJ2-2; D gene uncertain. Germline V CDR1 and CDR2: SGDLS, YYNGEE. The CDR3 is 15 residues long. V was clipped by 0 bases and J by 0 bases, with 6 bases between them. DNA of the CDR3: TGTGCCAGCAGCGTAGGAGTCACGAACACCGGGGAGCTGTTTTTT. Its translation: CASSVGVTNTGELFF.

The genes are TRBV9 and TRBJ2-7; tentatively, D is TRBD1 or TRBD2 (5 bases each). In germline, CDR1 is SGDLS, CDR2 YYNGEE. Trimming left V 3 bases short and J 7 bases short, with 14 bases between. The CDR3 spans 13 residues. This CDR3 is CASSARYEGEQYF. The CDR3 DNA sequence: TGTGCCAGCAGCGCGCGATATGAGGGGGAGCAGTACTTC.

The J gene is TRBJ1-3, the V gene TRBV7-3; unclear D gene. CDR1 is SGHTA and CDR2 is FQGTGA in the germline V gene. The CDR3 has 16 residues. Trimming left V 2 bases short and J 3 bases short, with 14 bases between. CDR3 amino acids: CASSLSPQTVGNTIYF. The CDR3 DNA reads as TGTGCCAGCAGCTTATCTCCCCAAACGGTTGGAAACACCATATATTTT. The full variable domain, in which reference TRBV7-3 and TRBJ1-3 provide the parts outside the CDR3, is GAGVSQTPSNKVTEKGKYVELRCDPISGHTALYWYRQSLGQGPEFLIYFQGTGAADDSGLPNDRFFAVRPEGSVSTLKIQRTERGDSAVYLCASSLSPQTVGNTIYFGEGSWLTVV.

V gene TRBV2 combines with J gene TRBJ1-5; D remains ambiguous. Germline CDR1 reads SNHLY; CDR2 reads FYNNEI. The CDR3 spans 15 residues. The V end lost 10 bases, the J end lost 4 bases, and 20 bases lay between the germline ends. CDR3: CATTELGFGNQPQHF. CDR3 coding DNA: TGTGCCACCACCGAGCTAGGGTTTGGGAATCAGCCCCAGCATTTT.

The chain joins TRBV5-6 to TRBJ1-1, with TRBD1 matching 8 bases. CDR1 is SGHDT and CDR2 is YYEEEE in the germline V gene. Trimming cost V 2 bases and J 6 bases; bases outside gene matches: 3. The length of the CDR3 is 13 residues. CDR3 region: CASSFRTGSEAFF. CDR3 nucleotides: TGTGCCAGCAGCTTCAGGACAGGGTCTGAAGCTTTCTTT.

The chain has TRBV7-2 and TRBJ2-4, with D possibly being TRBD1 or TRBD2 (5 bases each). The CDR3 has 16 amino acids. Trimming cost V 5 bases and J 0 bases, with 14 bases left between them. Looked up from germline, CDR1 is SGHTA and CDR2 is FQGNSA. CDR3 coding DNA: TGTGCCAGCAGCCCGCCGGGACCCTCAGCCAAAAACATTCAGTACTTC. It is translated as CASSPPGPSAKNIQYF. The variable domain in full, completed from reference TRBV7-2 and TRBJ2-4, reads GAGVSQSPSNKVTEKGKDVELRCDPISGHTALYWYRQSLGQGLEFLIYFQGNSAPDKSGLPSDRFSAERTGGSVSTLTIQRTQQEDSAVYLCASSPPGPSAKNIQYFGAGTRLSVL.

The chain uses TRBV19 and TRBJ1-1; D not resolved. Germline values: CDR1 LNHDA, CDR2 SQIVND (reference sequence). The CDR3 length is 13 residues. The V end was cut by 3 bases, the J end by 1 base, with 6 bases between. Here the CDR3 DNA reads TGTGCCAGTAGTATCACGGGGAACACTGAAGCTTTCTTT. This translates into CASSITGNTEAFF. Full variable domain (outside the CDR3, taken from reference TRBV19 and TRBJ1-1): DGGITQSPKYLFRKEGQNVTLSCEQNLNHDAMYWYRQDPGQGLRLIYYSQIVNDFQKGDIAEGYSVSREKKESFPLTVTSAQKNPTAFYLCASSITGNTEAFFGQGTRLTVV.

The genes are TRBV5-6 and TRBJ2-5, with D perhaps TRBD2 (7 bases). This CDR3 is 16 amino acids long. The V gene lost 0 bases and the J gene lost 4 bases, with 16 bases spanning the gap. Germline loops: CDR1 SGHDT, CDR2 YYEEEE. The CDR3 spells CASSLESQGRGETQYF. DNA of the CDR3: TGTGCCAGCAGCTTGGAGTCGCAGGGGAGGGGAGAGACCCAGTACTTC.